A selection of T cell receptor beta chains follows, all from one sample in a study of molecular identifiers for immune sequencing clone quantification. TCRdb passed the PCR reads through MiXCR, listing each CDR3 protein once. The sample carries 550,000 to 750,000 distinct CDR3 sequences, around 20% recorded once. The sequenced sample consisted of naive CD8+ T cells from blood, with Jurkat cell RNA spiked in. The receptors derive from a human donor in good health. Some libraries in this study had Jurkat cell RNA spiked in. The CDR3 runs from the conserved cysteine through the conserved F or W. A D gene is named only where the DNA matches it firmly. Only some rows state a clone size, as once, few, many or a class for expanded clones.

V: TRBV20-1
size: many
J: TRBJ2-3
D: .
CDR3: CSARKTGFLTDTQYF
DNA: TGCAGTGCTAGGAAGACAGGTTTTCTCACAGATACGCAGTATTTT

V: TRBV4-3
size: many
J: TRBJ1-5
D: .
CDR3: CASSQDRAGDQPQHF
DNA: TGCGCCAGCAGCCAAGATCGGGCAGGGGATCAGCCCCAGCATTTT

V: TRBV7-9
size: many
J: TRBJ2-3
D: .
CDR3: CASSPSEYGLDTDTQYF
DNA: TGTGCCAGCAGCCCCTCGGAGTATGGCCTAGATACAGATACGCAGTATTTT

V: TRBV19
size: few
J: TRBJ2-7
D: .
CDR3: CASEDGVSTEQYF
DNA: TGTGCCAGTGAGGACGGGGTCTCTACGGAGCAGTACTTC

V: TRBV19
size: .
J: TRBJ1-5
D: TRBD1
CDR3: CASRTDRGQGNQPQHF
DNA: TGTGCCAGTAGGACCGACAGGGGGCAAGGCAATCAGCCCCAGCATTTT

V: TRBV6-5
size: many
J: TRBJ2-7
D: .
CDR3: CASSYWFTSSPREQYF
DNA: TGTGCCAGCAGTTACTGGTTTACCTCATCTCCTAGGGAGCAGTACTTC

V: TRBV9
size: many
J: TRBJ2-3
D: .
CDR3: CASSVAGGITDTQYF
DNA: TGTGCCAGCAGCGTAGCCGGCGGTATCACAGATACGCAGTATTTT

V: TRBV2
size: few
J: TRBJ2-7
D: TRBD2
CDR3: CASSERLAGPSYEQYF
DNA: TGTGCCAGCAGCGAAAGACTAGCGGGGCCCTCCTACGAGCAGTACTTC

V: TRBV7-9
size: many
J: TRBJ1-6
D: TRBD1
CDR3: CASSPGTGSASPLHF
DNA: TGTGCCAGCAGTCCCGGGACAGGGTCCGCTTCACCCCTCCACTTT

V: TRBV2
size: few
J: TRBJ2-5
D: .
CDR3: CASSGWTTEPDQETQYF
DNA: TGTGCCAGCAGTGGGTGGACTACCGAGCCGGACCAAGAGACCCAGTACTTC

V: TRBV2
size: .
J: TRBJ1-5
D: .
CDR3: CASSGGLGGNQPQHF
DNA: TGTGCCAGCAGTGGGGGATTGGGGGGAAATCAGCCCCAGCATTTT

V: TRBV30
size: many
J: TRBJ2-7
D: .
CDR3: CAWSTFVGTLSYEQYF
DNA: TGTGCCTGGAGTACTTTCGTCGGGACGCTCTCCTACGAGCAGTACTTC

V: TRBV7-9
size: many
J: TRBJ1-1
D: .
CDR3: CASSSPANTEAFF
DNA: TGTGCCAGCAGCTCACCCGCGAACACTGAAGCTTTCTTT

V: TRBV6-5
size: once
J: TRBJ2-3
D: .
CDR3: CASSLSPGDTQYF
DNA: TGTGCCAGCAGCCTCAGCCCAGGTGATACGCAGTATTTT

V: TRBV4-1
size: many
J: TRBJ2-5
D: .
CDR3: CASSQGRGAETQYF
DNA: TGCGCCAGCAGCCAAGGCAGGGGTGCTGAGACCCAGTACTTC

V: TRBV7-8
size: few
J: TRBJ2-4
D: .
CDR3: CASSLASSKNIQYF
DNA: TGTGCCAGCAGCTTAGCTAGTTCCAAAAACATTCAGTACTTC

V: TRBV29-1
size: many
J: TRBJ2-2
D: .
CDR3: CSVLGVNTGELFF
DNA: TGCAGCGTACTTGGGGTGAACACCGGGGAGCTGTTTTTT

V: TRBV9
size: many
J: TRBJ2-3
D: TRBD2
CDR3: CASSAGGGPDTQYF
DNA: TGTGCCAGCAGCGCGGGGGGGGGGCCAGATACGCAGTATTTT

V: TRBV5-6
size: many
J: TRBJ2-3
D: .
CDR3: CASSLVQASTDTQYF
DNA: TGTGCCAGCAGCTTGGTTCAGGCTAGCACAGATACGCAGTATTTT

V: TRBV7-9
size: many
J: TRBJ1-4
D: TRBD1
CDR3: CASSLVRGSNEKLFF
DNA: TGTGCCAGCAGCTTAGTCAGGGGGTCTAATGAAAAACTGTTTTTT

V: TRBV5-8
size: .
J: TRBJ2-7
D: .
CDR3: CASSLISLSPYEQYF
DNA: TGTGCCAGCAGCTTGATCAGCCTCAGCCCCTACGAGCAGTACTTC

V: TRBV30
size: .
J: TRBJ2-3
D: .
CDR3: CACTVLTDTQYF
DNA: TGTGCCTGTACGGTCCTCACAGATACGCAGTATTTT

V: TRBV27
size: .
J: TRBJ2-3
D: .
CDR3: CASSKDRAGAYTQYF
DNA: TGTGCCAGCAGCAAAGACCGGGCCGGTGCTTATACGCAGTATTTT

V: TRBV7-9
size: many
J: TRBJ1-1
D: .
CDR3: CASSLAPMWGRGTEAFF
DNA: TGTGCCAGCAGCTTAGCCCCAATGTGGGGGCGAGGCACTGAAGCTTTCTTT

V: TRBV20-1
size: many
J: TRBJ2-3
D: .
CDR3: CSARWGLTDTQYF
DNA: TGCAGTGCTAGATGGGGGTTAACAGATACGCAGTATTTT

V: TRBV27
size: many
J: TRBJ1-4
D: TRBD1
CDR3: CASSTGTAWGEKLFF
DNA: TGTGCCAGCAGTACGGGGACAGCCTGGGGTGAAAAACTGTTTTTT

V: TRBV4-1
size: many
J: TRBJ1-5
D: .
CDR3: CASSQDGLDSNQPQHF
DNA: TGCGCCAGCAGCCAGGACGGACTAGATAGCAATCAGCCCCAGCATTTT

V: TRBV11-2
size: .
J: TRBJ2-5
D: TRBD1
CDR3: CASSSHDGQGGETQYF
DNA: TGTGCCAGCAGCTCCCATGACGGACAGGGTGGAGAGACCCAGTACTTC

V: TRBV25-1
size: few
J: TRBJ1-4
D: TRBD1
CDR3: CASSETGIVEKLFF
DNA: TGTGCCAGCAGTGAGACAGGGATTGTTGAAAAACTGTTTTTT

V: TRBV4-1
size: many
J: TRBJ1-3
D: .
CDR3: CASSQEPGLAGNTIYF
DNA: TGCGCCAGCAGCCAGGAACCGGGGCTGGCTGGAAACACCATATATTTT

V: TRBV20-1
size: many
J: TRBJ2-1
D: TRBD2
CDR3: CSAQSSGGPNEQFF
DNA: TGCAGTGCCCAGAGTAGCGGGGGACCCAATGAGCAGTTCTTC

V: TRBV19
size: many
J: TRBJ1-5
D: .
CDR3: CASNPGTPFEPQHF
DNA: TGTGCCAGTAATCCCGGGACGCCGTTCGAGCCCCAGCATTTT

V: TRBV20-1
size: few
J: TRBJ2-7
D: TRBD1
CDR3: CSAPDRDSPPYEQYF
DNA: TGCAGTGCTCCAGACCGGGACAGTCCACCCTACGAGCAGTACTTC

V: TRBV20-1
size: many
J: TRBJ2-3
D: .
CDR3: CSARGDTHTDTQYF
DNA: TGCAGTGCTAGAGGGGACACCCACACAGATACGCAGTATTTT

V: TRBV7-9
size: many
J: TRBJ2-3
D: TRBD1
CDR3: CASSQPRDRGPSDTQYF
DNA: TGTGCCAGCAGCCAGCCCCGGGACAGGGGGCCATCAGATACGCAGTATTTT

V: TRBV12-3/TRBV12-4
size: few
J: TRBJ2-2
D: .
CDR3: CASSHPGAVNTGELFF
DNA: TGTGCCAGCAGCCACCCAGGGGCCGTAAACACCGGGGAGCTGTTTTTT

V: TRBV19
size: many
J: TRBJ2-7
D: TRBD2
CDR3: CASSMGIGTGTTYEQYF
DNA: TGTGCCAGTAGTATGGGGATTGGCACCGGGACTACCTACGAGCAGTACTTC

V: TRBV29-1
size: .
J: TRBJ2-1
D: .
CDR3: CSVEGHGKQGRELSNEQFF
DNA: TGCAGCGTTGAAGGGCACGGGAAGCAGGGGAGGGAACTGAGTAATGAGCAGTTCTTC

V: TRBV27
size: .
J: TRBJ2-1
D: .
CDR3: CASSLRGRVTEFNEQFF
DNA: TGTGCCAGCAGTTTAAGGGGGAGGGTCACTGAATTCAATGAGCAGTTCTTC

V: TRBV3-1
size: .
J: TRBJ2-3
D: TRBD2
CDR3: CASSRGLAASTDTQYF
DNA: TGTGCCAGCAGCCGAGGACTAGCTGCTAGCACAGATACGCAGTATTTT

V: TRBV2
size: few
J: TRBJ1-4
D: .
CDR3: CASRDSVKLFF
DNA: TGTGCCAGCAGGGACAGTGTAAAACTGTTTTTT

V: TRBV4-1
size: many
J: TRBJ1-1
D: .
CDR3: CASSQVKGLDTEAFF
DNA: TGCGCCAGCAGCCAAGTCAAAGGGCTTGACACTGAAGCTTTCTTT

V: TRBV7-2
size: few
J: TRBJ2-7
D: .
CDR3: CASSFFRSYEQYF
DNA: TGTGCCAGCAGCTTTTTCCGCTCCTACGAGCAGTACTTC

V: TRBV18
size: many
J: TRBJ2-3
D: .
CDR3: CASSPPSWGTDTQYF
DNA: TGTGCCAGCTCACCACCGTCATGGGGCACAGATACGCAGTATTTT

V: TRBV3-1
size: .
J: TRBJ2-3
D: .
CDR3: CASSQSSLRWEQYF
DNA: TGTGCCAGCAGCCAGTCGAGTTTGAGGTGGGAGCAGTATTTT

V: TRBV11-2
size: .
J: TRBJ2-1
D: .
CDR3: CASSLRSGTLGVHEQFF
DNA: TGTGCCAGCAGCTTACGCTCCGGGACCCTGGGGGTACATGAGCAGTTCTTC

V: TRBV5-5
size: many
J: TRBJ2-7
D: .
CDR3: CASSPLAGHEQYF
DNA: TGTGCCAGCAGCCCCTTGGCCGGGCACGAGCAGTACTTC

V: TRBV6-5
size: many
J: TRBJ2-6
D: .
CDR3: CASSYFEAPSSGANVLTF
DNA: TGTGCCAGCAGTTACTTCGAGGCTCCTTCCTCTGGGGCCAACGTCCTGACTTTC

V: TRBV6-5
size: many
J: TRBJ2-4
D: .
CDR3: CASSYFLRDSKNIQYF
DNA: TGTGCCAGCAGTTACTTTCTTCGCGACAGCAAAAACATTCAGTACTTC

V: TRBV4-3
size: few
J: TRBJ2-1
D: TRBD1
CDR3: CASSPDPGQPGNEQFF
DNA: TGCGCCAGCAGCCCCGACCCGGGACAGCCGGGGAATGAGCAGTTCTTC